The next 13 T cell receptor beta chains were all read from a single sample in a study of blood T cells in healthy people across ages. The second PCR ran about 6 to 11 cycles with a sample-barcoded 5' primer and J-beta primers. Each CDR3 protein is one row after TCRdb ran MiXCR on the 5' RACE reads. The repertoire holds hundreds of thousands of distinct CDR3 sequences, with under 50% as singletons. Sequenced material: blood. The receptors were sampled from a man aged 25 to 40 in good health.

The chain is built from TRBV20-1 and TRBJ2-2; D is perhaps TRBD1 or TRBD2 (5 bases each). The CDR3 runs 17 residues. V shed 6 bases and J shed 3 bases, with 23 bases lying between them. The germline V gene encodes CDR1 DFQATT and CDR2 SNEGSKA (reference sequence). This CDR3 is CSAIEKVRGRYTGELFF. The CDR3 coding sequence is TGCAGTGCCATAGAAAAAGTGAGGGGACGGTACACCGGGGAGCTGTTTTTT.

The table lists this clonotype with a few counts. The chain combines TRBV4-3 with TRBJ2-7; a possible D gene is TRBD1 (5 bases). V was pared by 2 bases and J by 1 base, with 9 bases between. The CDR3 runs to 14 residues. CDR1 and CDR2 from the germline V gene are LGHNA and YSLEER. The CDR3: CASSQIAGSYEQYF. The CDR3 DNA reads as TGCGCCAGCAGCCAAATTGCAGGGTCCTACGAGCAGTACTTC.

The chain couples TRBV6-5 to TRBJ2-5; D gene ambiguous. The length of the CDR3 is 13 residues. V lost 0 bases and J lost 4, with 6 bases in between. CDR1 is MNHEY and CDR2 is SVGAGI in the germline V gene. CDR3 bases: TGTGCCAGCAGTTACTCGGGCTCAGAGACCCAGTACTTC. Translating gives CASSYSGSETQYF.

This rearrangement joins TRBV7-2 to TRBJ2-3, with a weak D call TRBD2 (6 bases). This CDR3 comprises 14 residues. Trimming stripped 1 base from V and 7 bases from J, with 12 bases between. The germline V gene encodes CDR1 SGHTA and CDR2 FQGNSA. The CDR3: CASSLGGDVNTQYF. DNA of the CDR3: TGTGCCAGCAGCTTAGGGGGGGACGTCAATACGCAGTATTTT.

The CDR3 spells CASSYRRGRDGYTF. The CDR3 DNA is TGTGCCAGCAGTTACCGCAGGGGGCGAGATGGCTACACCTTC. The chain is built from TRBV6-2 or TRBV6-3 and TRBJ1-2, with 8 nucleotides matching TRBD1. The CDR3 extends over 14 amino acids. Germline V gives CDR1 MNHEY, CDR2 SVGEGT. V was clipped by 2 bases and J by 6 bases; unmatched bases: 5.

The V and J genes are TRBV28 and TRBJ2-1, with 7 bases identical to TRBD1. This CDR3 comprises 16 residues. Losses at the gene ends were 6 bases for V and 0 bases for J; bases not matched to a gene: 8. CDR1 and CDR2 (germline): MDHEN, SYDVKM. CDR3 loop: CASRTSGQSSYNEQFF. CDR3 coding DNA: TGTGCCAGCAGGACGTCGGGACAGAGCTCCTACAATGAGCAGTTCTTC.

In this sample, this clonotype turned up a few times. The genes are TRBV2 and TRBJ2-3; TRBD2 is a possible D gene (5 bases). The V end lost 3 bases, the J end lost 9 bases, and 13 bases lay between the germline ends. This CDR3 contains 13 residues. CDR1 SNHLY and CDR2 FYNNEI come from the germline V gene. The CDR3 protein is CASSDGLPGTQYF. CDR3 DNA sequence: TGTGCCAGCAGTGACGGACTCCCAGGAACGCAGTATTTT. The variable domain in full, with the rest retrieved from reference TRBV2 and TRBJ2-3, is EPEVTQTPSHQVTQMGQEVILRCVPISNHLYFYWYRQILGQKVEFLVSFYNNEISEKSEIFDDQFSVERPDGSNFTLKIRSTKLEDSAMYFCASSDGLPGTQYFGPGTRLTVL.

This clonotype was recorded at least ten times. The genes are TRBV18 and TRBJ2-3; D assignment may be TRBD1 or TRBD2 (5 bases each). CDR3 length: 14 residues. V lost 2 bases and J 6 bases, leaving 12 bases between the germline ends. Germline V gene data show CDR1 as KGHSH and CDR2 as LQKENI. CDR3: CASSPVGTPDTQYF. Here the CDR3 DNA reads TGTGCCAGCTCACCAGTAGGGACCCCCGATACGCAGTATTTT.

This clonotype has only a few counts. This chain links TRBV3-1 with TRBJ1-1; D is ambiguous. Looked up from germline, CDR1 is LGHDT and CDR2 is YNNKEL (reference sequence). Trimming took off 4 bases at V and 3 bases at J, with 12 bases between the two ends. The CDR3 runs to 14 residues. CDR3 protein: CASSRGSSDTEAFF. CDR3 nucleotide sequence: TGTGCCAGCAGCCGAGGGTCGTCGGACACTGAAGCTTTCTTT.

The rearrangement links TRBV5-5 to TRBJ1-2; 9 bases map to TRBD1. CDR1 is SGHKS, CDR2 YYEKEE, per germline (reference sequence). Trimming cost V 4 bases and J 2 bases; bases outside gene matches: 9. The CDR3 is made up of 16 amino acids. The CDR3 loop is CASSGTPGTGNYGYTF. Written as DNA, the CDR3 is TGTGCCAGCAGCGGAACCCCCGGGACAGGGAACTATGGCTACACCTTC.

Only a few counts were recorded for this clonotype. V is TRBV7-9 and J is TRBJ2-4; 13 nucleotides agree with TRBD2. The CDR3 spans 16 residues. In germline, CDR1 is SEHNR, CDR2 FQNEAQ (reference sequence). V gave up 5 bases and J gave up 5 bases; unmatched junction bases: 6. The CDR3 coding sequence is TGTGCCAGCAGCCACGGAGGACTAGCGGGGGAAAACATTCAGTACTTC. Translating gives CASSHGGLAGENIQYF.

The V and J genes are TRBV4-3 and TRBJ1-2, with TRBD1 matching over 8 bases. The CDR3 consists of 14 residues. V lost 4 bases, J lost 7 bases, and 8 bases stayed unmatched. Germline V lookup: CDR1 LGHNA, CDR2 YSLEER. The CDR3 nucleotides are TGCGCCAGCAGCCCCCGACAGGGGATAACTGGCTACACCTTC. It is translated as CASSPRQGITGYTF.

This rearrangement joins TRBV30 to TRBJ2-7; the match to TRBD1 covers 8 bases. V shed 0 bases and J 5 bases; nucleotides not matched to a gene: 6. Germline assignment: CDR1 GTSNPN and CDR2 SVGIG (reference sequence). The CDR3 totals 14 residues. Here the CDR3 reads CAWSVNQGADEQYF. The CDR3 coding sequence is TGTGCCTGGAGTGTGAACCAGGGGGCTGACGAGCAGTACTTC.